This T cell receptor (beta chain) comes out of a study of T cells after yellow fever vaccination. V was pared by 2 bases and J by 7 bases, with 12 bases between. The CDR3 extends over 14 amino acids. Per germline, CDR1 SGHTA and CDR2 FQGTGA. TCRdb redid the calling of the 5' RACE reads with MiXCR, one entry per CDR3 protein. The repertoire holds hundreds of thousands of distinct CDR3 sequences, with roughly an eighth as singletons. This clonotype occurred a few times. This receptor was taken from a man between 18 and 29 years old who received the YFV17D yellow fever vaccine. The source material was CD4+ T cells sorted from PBMCs, sampled 15 days after the yellow fever booster vaccination. The V call is TRBV7-3, the J call TRBJ2-1; possible D gene TRBD2, 6 bases. The DNA for the CDR3 is TGTGCCAGCAGCTTAGGAGGGGTGGGGAATGAGCAGTTCTTC. Amino acid sequence: CASSLGGVGNEQFF. The full variable domain, with the rest looked up from reference TRBV7-3 and TRBJ2-1, is GAGVSQTPSNKVTEKGKYVELRCDPISGHTALYWYRQSLGQGPEFLIYFQGTGAADDSGLPNDRFFAVRPEGSVSTLKIQRTERGDSAVYLCASSLGGVGNEQFFGPGTRLTVL.